The next 16 T cell receptor beta chains were all read from a single sample in a study of identical twins. TCRdb re-derived calls from the 5' RACE reads in MiXCR, one entry per CDR3 protein. The sample holds 700,000 or so distinct CDR3 sequences, about 20% seen once. This sample was also put to use in a study of T cells expressing NK-cell markers.

What was sequenced was PBMCs. These TCRs come from a woman between 18 and 29 years old in good health.

This clonotype was picked up many times. The chain joins TRBV4-3 to TRBJ2-5; D unclear. With 0 bases removed from V and 5 bases from J, the gap between germline ends came to 7 bases. Germline values: CDR1 LGHNA, CDR2 YSLEER. The CDR3 runs to 13 residues. The CDR3 loop is CASSQELSETQYF. Here the CDR3 DNA reads TGCGCCAGCAGCCAAGAACTCAGCGAGACCCAGTACTTC.

This chain joins TRBV6-2 or TRBV6-3 and TRBJ1-1, with D tentatively TRBD1 (6 bases). The CDR3 spans 14 residues. Looked up from germline, CDR1 is MNHEY and CDR2 is SVGEGT. V shed 4 bases and J shed 2 bases, with 11 bases lying between them. The CDR3, as DNA: TGTGCCAGCAGTTGGGGGACACACAACACTGAAGCTTTCTTT. This gives the protein CASSWGTHNTEAFF.

This clonotype was recorded many times. The chain recombines TRBV5-5 with TRBJ2-3; a possible D gene is TRBD2 (5 bases). The CDR3 extends over 14 amino acids. Trimming shortened V by 4 bases and J by 6 bases, and 15 bases separated the two germline ends. The germline V gene encodes CDR1 SGHKS and CDR2 YYEKEE (reference sequence). The CDR3 region has the DNA TGTGCCAGCAGCCTAGCCTCCCTCCTGGATACGCAGTATTTT. This codes for CASSLASLLDTQYF.

CDR3 protein: CASSRTSGRVGEQFF. For the CDR3, the DNA is TGTGCCAGCAGTCGTACTAGCGGGAGGGTAGGTGAGCAGTTCTTC. This chain connects TRBV12-3 or TRBV12-4 to TRBJ2-1; 13 bases are shared with TRBD2. With V trimmed by 5 bases and J by 9 bases, 7 bases remained unmatched. The CDR3 is 15 amino acids.

Only a few counts were recorded for this clonotype. The chain is built from TRBV27 and TRBJ2-1, with 8 bases lining up with TRBD2. Per the germline V gene, CDR1 is MNHEY and CDR2 is SMNVEV (reference sequence). V was clipped by 2 bases and J by 6 bases; unmatched bases: 9. The CDR3 sequence is 16 residues long. Here the CDR3 DNA reads TGTGCCAGCAGTTTAAGGTCCAGCGGGAGAGGCAATGAGCAGTTCTTC. This translates into CASSLRSSGRGNEQFF.

This clonotype appeared a few times. The chain has TRBV5-6 and TRBJ1-6, with D possibly TRBD1 on 6 matching bases. The CDR3 covers 16 residues. Germline V CDR1 and CDR2: SGHDT, YYEEEE. V lost 4 bases, J lost 9 bases, and 20 bases lay in between. CDR3: CASSRPGGQGLSPLHF. DNA of the CDR3: TGTGCCAGCAGCCGCCCGGGTGGCCAGGGGCTTTCACCCCTCCACTTT.

A few counts support this clonotype. The chain is built from TRBV12-3 or TRBV12-4 and TRBJ2-3; TRBD2 agrees at 8 bases. The CDR3 runs 16 residues. Trimming removed 6 bases from V and 2 bases from J; junction bases left unmatched: 10. CDR3 sequence: CASSPAGGPHTDTQYF. The CDR3 DNA sequence: TGTGCCAGCAGCCCGGCGGGGGGACCTCACACAGATACGCAGTATTTT.

This clonotype was counted only a few times. The V gene is TRBV20-1, the J gene TRBJ2-1; TRBD2 aligns across 8 bases. Germline CDR1 is DFQATT and CDR2 is SNEGSKA (reference sequence). The CDR3 sequence is 12 residues long. DNA of the CDR3: TGCAGCTCCGGGGGGGCCCTTGGTGAGCAGTTCTTC. It specifies CSSGGALGEQFF.

This clonotype was seen at least ten times. The chain couples TRBV5-6 to TRBJ2-5, with a tentative D call TRBD2 (6 bases). This CDR3 contains 16 residues. CDR1 is SGHDT and CDR2 is YYEEEE in the germline V gene. Deletions cut 0 bases from V and 5 bases from J, with 17 bases between. The CDR3: CASSLASGRSGETQYF. DNA of the CDR3: TGTGCCAGCAGCTTGGCCAGCGGCAGAAGCGGGGAGACCCAGTACTTC.

The chain couples TRBV7-2 to TRBJ2-1, with D perhaps being TRBD1 or TRBD2 (5 bases each). This CDR3 has 16 amino acids. Trimming shortened V by 2 bases and J by 1 base, and 12 bases separated the two germline ends. CDR1 and CDR2 from the germline V gene are SGHTA and FQGNSA. This CDR3 reads CASSLSGGTSYNEQFF. In DNA, the CDR3 is TGTGCCAGCAGCTTAAGTGGGGGTACATCCTACAATGAGCAGTTCTTC.

V usage is TRBV6-5 and J usage is TRBJ1-2, with D possibly being TRBD1 (5 bases). The CDR3 has 12 residues. CDR1 is MNHEY, CDR2 SVGAGI, per germline. The V gene lost 7 bases and the J gene lost 7 bases, with 13 bases spanning the gap. The CDR3: CASIDRERGYTF. CDR3 in DNA: TGTGCCAGCATTGACAGAGAGCGTGGCTACACCTTC.

The chain employs TRBV5-6 and TRBJ2-2; D might be TRBD1 (6 bases). The V end lost 0 bases, the J end lost 5 bases, and 14 bases lay between the germline ends. The CDR3 is 16 amino acids. CDR1 and CDR2 from the germline V gene are SGHDT and YYEEEE. The CDR3 sequence: CASSLDLQGWTGELFF. As DNA, the CDR3 is TGTGCCAGCAGCTTGGATCTCCAGGGGTGGACCGGGGAGCTGTTTTTT.

V is TRBV15 and J is TRBJ2-1; weak D call: TRBD1 (6 bases). Between the trimmed V and J ends, which lost 3 bases and 8 bases, there was a span of 11 bases. Germline V gives CDR1 LNHNV, CDR2 YYDKDF (reference sequence). This CDR3 spans 13 amino acids. The CDR3 region has the DNA TGTGCCACCAGCAGGACACAGGGTGATGAGCAGTTCTTC. Translation: CATSRTQGDEQFF.

This clonotype has more than one count but fewer than ten. The V gene is TRBV5-1, the J gene TRBJ2-1; D remains unclear. Germline CDR1 and CDR2: SGHRS and YFSETQ. Between the trimmed V and J ends, which lost 4 bases and 9 bases, there was a span of 14 bases. The CDR3 sequence is 13 residues long. This CDR3 is CASSPPPVGEQFF. As DNA, the CDR3 is TGCGCCAGCAGCCCCCCCCCGGTCGGTGAGCAGTTCTTC.

A few counts support this clonotype. V gene TRBV20-1 combines with J gene TRBJ2-2; TRBD1 aligns across 8 bases. V lost 6 bases to trimming and J lost 1 base; unmatched junction nucleotides: 4. This CDR3 region has 14 residues. The germline V gene has CDR1 DFQATT and CDR2 SNEGSKA (reference sequence). CDR3 protein: CSAQGQENTGELFF. DNA of the CDR3: TGCAGTGCGCAGGGACAGGAGAACACCGGGGAGCTGTTTTTT.

This clonotype was picked up a small number of times. This chain uses TRBV29-1 with TRBJ2-1; D tentatively reads TRBD1 or TRBD2 (7 bases each). V lost 5 bases and J lost 6, with 20 bases in between. This CDR3 region has 15 residues. Looked up from germline, CDR1 is SQVTM and CDR2 is ANQGSEA. This chain's CDR3 is CSVHGTQGGSNEQFF. CDR3 bases: TGCAGCGTTCATGGTACGCAGGGGGGGAGCAATGAGCAGTTCTTC.